One and the same sample provided the 21 T cell receptor beta chains below, sequenced in a study of beta chain features in type 1 diabetes. Overall study findings and caveats: Type 1 diabetes patients had moderately but significantly shorter TCRB CDR3s in all four CD4+ subsets.

Every bit of the isolated RNA underwent reverse transcription, so sequencing read expressed TCRB transcripts. The data were produced by immunoSEQ multiplex PCR, yet TCRdb's version contains in-frame clones alone and is incomplete. The top ten hold around 0.12% of the sample, which has about 650,000 clones, roughly an eighth seen once. These TCRs' antigens remain unknown. The sample taken for sequencing was naive CD4+ T cells from blood. Receptors were obtained from a man younger than 45 with type 1 diabetes.

The sample holds a few counts of this clone. The genes are TRBV30 and TRBJ1-6; D ambiguous. The germline CDR1 and CDR2 sequences are GTSNPN and SVGIG (reference sequence). V was clipped by 1 base and J by 7 bases, with 5 bases between them. This CDR3 region has 12 residues. CDR3 sequence (DNA): TGTGCCTGGAGTGATGGGAATTCACCCCTCCACTTT. This encodes CAWSDGNSPLHF.

The rearrangement links TRBV9 to TRBJ2-7; D is possibly TRBD2 (5 bases). The CDR3 is 15 amino acids. V lost 4 bases, J lost 0 bases, and 14 bases lay in between. Germline V gene lookup returns CDR1 SGDLS and CDR2 YYNGEE. The CDR3 spells CASSPNTGFSYEQYF. The CDR3 region has the DNA TGTGCCAGCAGCCCTAATACGGGGTTCTCCTACGAGCAGTACTTC.

V gene TRBV2 combines with J gene TRBJ2-7; perhaps TRBD1 as D (6 bases). Per germline, CDR1 SNHLY and CDR2 FYNNEI. V was trimmed by 2 bases and J by 0 bases, leaving 8 bases between them. CDR3 length: 14 amino acids. The CDR3 nucleotides are TGTGCCAGCAGTGAACAGGGGATCTCCTACGAGCAGTACTTC. Translated: CASSEQGISYEQYF.

This clone has a handful of counts. The V call is TRBV6-5, the J call TRBJ2-7; D remains ambiguous. Trimming cost V 6 bases and J 3 bases, with 18 bases left between them. The CDR3 contains 15 residues. The germline V gene encodes CDR1 MNHEY and CDR2 SVGAGI. CDR3 DNA sequence: TGTGCCAGCAGGGCCCCGAGCCGGACCTTCTACGAGCAGTACTTC. Translating gives CASRAPSRTFYEQYF.

The CDR3 nucleotides read TGTGCCAGCAGGCACGGTGGTTACCGCAATCAGCCCCAGCATTTT. It codes for CASRHGGYRNQPQHF. This sequence joins TRBV28 and TRBJ1-5, with no clear D. The CDR3 length is 15 residues. Looked up from germline, CDR1 is MDHEN and CDR2 is SYDVKM. Trimming removed 6 bases at V and 2 bases at J, with 14 bases between.

This clone was seen a handful of times. The rearrangement joins TRBV30 to TRBJ2-4, with D hard to call. The CDR3 contains 15 residues. Germline CDR1 reads GTSNPN; CDR2 reads SVGIG (reference sequence). Trimming removed 2 bases at V and 1 base at J, with 12 bases between. The CDR3 sequence: CAWSLVDRAKNIQYF. The CDR3 DNA follows: TGTGCCTGGAGTTTGGTAGATAGGGCCAAAAACATTCAGTACTTC.

V usage is TRBV7-8 and J usage is TRBJ2-7; D is ambiguous. The CDR3 spans 17 residues. The germline CDR1 and CDR2 sequences are SGHVS and FQNEAQ. With 1 base removed from V and 0 bases from J, the gap between germline ends came to 16 bases. In DNA form, the CDR3 reads TGTGCCAGCAGCTTAGATAGTCCGGCAGCGAGCTCCTACGAGCAGTACTTC. It yields the protein CASSLDSPAASSYEQYF.

The chain carries TRBV11-2 and TRBJ2-2, with 8 bases aligning to TRBD1. This CDR3 has 12 residues. V dropped 0 bases and J dropped 16; count of bases not matched to a gene: 4. Germline CDR1 is SGHAT and CDR2 is FQNNGV. CDR3 sequence (DNA): TGTGCCAGCAGCTTAGAGGACAGGGAATCGTTTTTT. It codes for CASSLEDRESFF.

The table lists this clone with a few counts. The V gene is TRBV11-2, the J gene TRBJ2-1; 11 bases fit TRBD2. The trim removed 2 bases at V and 9 bases at J, leaving 9 bases unmatched. This CDR3 spans 16 amino acids. The germline V gene encodes CDR1 SGHAT and CDR2 FQNNGV. CDR3 protein: CASSLILAGGIGEQFF. CDR3 coding DNA: TGTGCCAGCAGCTTAATTCTAGCGGGGGGAATAGGTGAGCAGTTCTTC.

This clone came up a few times. The chain is built from TRBV6-6 and TRBJ1-2; 9 bases are a match to TRBD1. Trimming cost V 5 bases and J 10 bases; bases outside gene matches: 5. CDR1 is MNHNY, CDR2 SVGAGI, per germline (reference sequence). The CDR3 runs to 12 residues. The CDR3 spells CASSTGGGFYTF. The CDR3 DNA follows: TGTGCCAGCAGTACAGGGGGCGGCTTCTACACCTTC.

A few counts support this clone. This chain uses TRBV18 with TRBJ2-6; 7 bases map to TRBD1. Germline CDR1 reads KGHSH; CDR2 reads LQKENI. CDR3 length equals 16 residues. The V gene end was trimmed by 4 bases and the J gene end by 0 bases; junction bases not matched to a gene: 3. The DNA for the CDR3 is TGTGCCAGCTCACGAGGGACAGCCTCTGGGGCCAACGTCCTGACTTTC. Translation: CASSRGTASGANVLTF.

This clone turned up a few times. In the same sample, other DNA sequences code for this CDR3. The chain recombines TRBV28 with TRBJ2-2; 9 nucleotides agree with TRBD1. The CDR3 covers 15 residues. The germline V gene has CDR1 MDHEN and CDR2 SYDVKM. V trimming: 4 bases; J trimming: 5 bases; junction bases outside the gene matches: 5. CDR3 region: CASSSGQGDTGELFF. The CDR3 nucleotides are TGTGCCAGCAGTTCGGGACAGGGCGATACCGGGGAGCTGTTTTTT.

This chain uses TRBV2 with TRBJ2-5; a possible D gene is TRBD2 (5 bases). The ends were cut back, 4 bases at V and 1 base at J, with 13 bases in the middle. Germline V lookup: CDR1 SNHLY, CDR2 FYNNEI. CDR3 size: 15 residues. DNA for the CDR3: TGTGCCAGCAGTGGAGGTTCGGCGGGCCAAGAGACCCAGTACTTC. It codes for CASSGGSAGQETQYF.

V gene TRBV7-7 combines with J gene TRBJ2-1; TRBD1 might be the D (5 bases). Germline-derived CDR1 and CDR2 are SSHAT and FNYEAQ (reference sequence). The CDR3 loop spans 14 amino acids. The V and J ends lost 6 bases and 9 bases respectively, with 18 bases between them. The DNA for the CDR3 is TGTGCCAGCAGTCCCTTCGACAGCCTAGGTGAGCAGTTCTTC. Translation: CASSPFDSLGEQFF. Based on the CDR3 plus reference TRBV7-7 and TRBJ2-1, the full variable domain is GAGVSQSPRYKVTKRGQDVTLRCDPISSHATLYWYQQALGQGPEFLTYFNYEAQPDKSGLPSDRFSAERPEGSISTLTIQRTEQRDSAMYRCASSPFDSLGEQFFGPGTRLTVL.

This clone appeared a few times. The CDR3 DNA sequence: TGTGCGAAGGGTTACAATGAGCAGTTCTTC. This sequence encodes CAKGYNEQFF. V gene TRBV6-6 combines with J gene TRBJ2-1; D remains ambiguous. This CDR3 has 10 amino acids. Germline CDR1 MNHNY, CDR2 SVGAGI (reference sequence).

This clone showed up just a few times. The V and J genes are TRBV7-2 and TRBJ1-4; 7 bases agree with TRBD1. J gave up 4 bases and V 5 bases, and 7 bases lay outside the gene matches. CDR3 size: 15 residues. Germline lookup yields CDR1 SGHTA and CDR2 FQGNSA. CDR3 nucleotide sequence: TGTGCCAGCAGCGCAGGGACAGAGTTTAATGAAAAACTGTTTTTT. This translates into CASSAGTEFNEKLFF.

V gene TRBV7-9 combines with J gene TRBJ1-2; D call uncertain. Germline V gene lookup returns CDR1 SEHNR and CDR2 FQNEAQ (reference sequence). V lost 2 bases and J lost 6, with 10 bases in between. This CDR3 comprises 13 residues. The CDR3 DNA follows: TGTGCCAGCAGCTTAATCCGTGAACATGGCTACACCTTC. This translates into CASSLIREHGYTF.

Worth noting for this clone: Other DNA sequences of this sample code for an identical CDR3. The CDR3 region has the DNA TGTGCCAGCAGTTTATTAAGCTCTGGGGCCAACGTCCTGACTTTC. Protein product: CASSLLSSGANVLTF. This rearrangement joins TRBV27 to TRBJ2-6; D not certain. Trimming took 1 base from V and 0 from J, leaving 4 bases between them. The CDR3 consists of 15 residues. Germline V lookup: CDR1 MNHEY, CDR2 SMNVEV (reference sequence).

There are a few counts of this clone. The chain uses TRBV2 and TRBJ2-5; D might be TRBD1 (5 bases). Per germline, CDR1 SNHLY and CDR2 FYNNEI. Trimming cost V 7 bases and J 5 bases, with 17 bases left between them. The CDR3 is 14 residues long. The chain's CDR3 is CASTAARRAETQYF. For the CDR3, the DNA is TGTGCCAGCACCGCAGCACGCAGGGCGGAGACCCAGTACTTC. Using reference TRBV2 and TRBJ2-5 for the parts outside the CDR3, the full variable domain is EPEVTQTPSHQVTQMGQEVILRCVPISNHLYFYWYRQILGQKVEFLVSFYNNEISEKSEIFDDQFSVERPDGSNFTLKIRSTKLEDSAMYFCASTAARRAETQYFGPGTRLLVL.

This clone has more than one count but fewer than ten. The J gene is TRBJ2-1, the V gene TRBV10-3; weak D call: TRBD1 (6 bases). Trimming cost V 6 bases and J 3 bases, with 9 bases left between them. CDR1 and CDR2 from the germline V gene are ENHRY and SYGVKD. The CDR3 is 13 amino acids. Here the CDR3 reads CAIRQGNYNEQFF. In DNA, the CDR3 is TGTGCCATCAGGCAGGGGAACTACAATGAGCAGTTCTTC.

The chain joins TRBV9 to TRBJ2-3; no definite D call. The CDR3 extends over 14 amino acids. Germline CDR1 reads SGDLS; CDR2 reads YYNGEE. Deletions cut 0 bases from V and 0 bases from J, with 5 bases between. Here the CDR3 reads CASSVGSSTDTQYF. The CDR3, as DNA: TGTGCCAGCAGCGTAGGGAGCAGCACAGATACGCAGTATTTT.